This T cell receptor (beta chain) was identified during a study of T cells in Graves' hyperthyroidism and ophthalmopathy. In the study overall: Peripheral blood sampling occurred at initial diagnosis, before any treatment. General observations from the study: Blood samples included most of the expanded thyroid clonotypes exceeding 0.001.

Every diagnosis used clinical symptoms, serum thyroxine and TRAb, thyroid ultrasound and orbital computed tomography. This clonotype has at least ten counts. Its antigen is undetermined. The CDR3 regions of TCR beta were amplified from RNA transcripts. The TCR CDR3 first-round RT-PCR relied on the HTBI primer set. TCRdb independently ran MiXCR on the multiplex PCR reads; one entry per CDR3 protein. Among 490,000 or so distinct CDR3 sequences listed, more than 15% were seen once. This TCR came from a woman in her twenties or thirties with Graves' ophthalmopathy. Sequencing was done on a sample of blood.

CDR3 bases: TGTGCCAGCAGCTTAGCGGGACTAGCGGGCGAGCAGTACTTC. This encodes CASSLAGLAGEQYF. The chain recombines TRBV11-2 with TRBJ2-7, with 12 positions matching TRBD2. CDR1 and CDR2 (germline): SGHAT, FQNNGV. With V trimmed by 1 base and J by 6 bases, 1 base remained unmatched. The CDR3 consists of 14 residues.